These 3 T cell receptor beta chains were all obtained from the same sample, sequenced in a study of CD8 T cells in ankylosing spondylitis. TCRdb used MiXCR to reprocess the 5' RACE reads, holding one entry per CDR3 protein. The data contain about 340,000 distinct CDR3 sequences, roughly 15% of them seen just once; the ten biggest clones take up 1.1%. The sequencing input was blood, either unsorted or a sorted T cell fraction (not recorded which). Receptor source: a male donor with ankylosing spondylitis or in good health (not recorded which).

The rearrangement uses TRBV6-4 and TRBJ2-1, with D unresolved. CDR3 length equals 11 residues. Germline values: CDR1 MRHNA, CDR2 SNTAGT. V lost 2 bases to trimming and J lost 11 bases, with 7 bases between them. DNA of the CDR3: TGTGCCAGCAGTGACATAGTGCAGCAGTTCTTC. It codes for CASSDIVQQFF.

This clonotype came up a few times. CDR3 region: CASSWTVSGRQFF. The CDR3 region has the DNA TGTGCCAGCAGTTGGACAGTCTCGGGAAGACAGTTCTTC. V gene TRBV2 combines with J gene TRBJ2-1; maybe TRBD1 (6 bases). The V end lost 5 bases, the J end lost 13 bases, and 18 bases lay between the germline ends. The CDR3 totals 13 residues. Germline V gives CDR1 SNHLY, CDR2 FYNNEI.

This clonotype was detected only a few times. The V call is TRBV4-2, the J call TRBJ2-1; no firm D call. Germline V lookup: CDR1 LGHNA, CDR2 YNFKEQ. The CDR3 is 14 residues long. With 0 bases removed from V and 6 bases from J, the gap between germline ends came to 9 bases. The CDR3 here is CASSQDRRTNEQFF. CDR3 in DNA: TGTGCCAGCAGCCAAGATAGGCGGACCAATGAGCAGTTCTTC.